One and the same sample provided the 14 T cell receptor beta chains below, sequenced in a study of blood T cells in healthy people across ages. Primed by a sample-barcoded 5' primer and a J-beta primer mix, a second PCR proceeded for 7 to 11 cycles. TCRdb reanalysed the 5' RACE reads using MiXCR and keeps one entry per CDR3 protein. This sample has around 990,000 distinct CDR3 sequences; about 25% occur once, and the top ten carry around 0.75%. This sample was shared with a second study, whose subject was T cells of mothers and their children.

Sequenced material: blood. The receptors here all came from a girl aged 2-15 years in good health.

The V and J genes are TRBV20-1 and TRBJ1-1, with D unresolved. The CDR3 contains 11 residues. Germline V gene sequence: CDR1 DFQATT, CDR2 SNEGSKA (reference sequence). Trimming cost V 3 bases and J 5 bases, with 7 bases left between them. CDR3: CSARAGTEAFF. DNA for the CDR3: TGCAGTGCTAGGGCCGGGACTGAAGCTTTCTTT.

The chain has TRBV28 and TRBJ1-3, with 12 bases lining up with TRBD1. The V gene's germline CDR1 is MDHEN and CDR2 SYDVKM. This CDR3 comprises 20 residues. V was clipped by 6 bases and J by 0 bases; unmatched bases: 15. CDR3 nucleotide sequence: TGTGCCAGCAGCCTATCCGGGACAGGGGGCGACCTTACCTCTGGAAACACCATATATTTT. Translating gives CASSLSGTGGDLTSGNTIYF.

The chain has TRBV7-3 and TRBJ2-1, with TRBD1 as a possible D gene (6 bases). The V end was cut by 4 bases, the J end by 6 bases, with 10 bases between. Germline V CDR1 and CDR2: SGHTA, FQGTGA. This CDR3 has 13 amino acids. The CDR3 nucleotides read TGTGCCAGCAGCTCAGGACAGATCAATGAGCAGTTCTTC. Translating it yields CASSSGQINEQFF.

The CDR3 DNA reads TGTGCCAGCAGTACGGGACAGGGTCAGATCTCTAGATATGGCTACACCTTC. This sequence encodes CASSTGQGQISRYGYTF. The rearrangement links TRBV6-1 to TRBJ1-2, with 9 bases identical to TRBD1. The CDR3 extends over 17 amino acids. Trimming took 5 bases from V and 5 from J; bases not matched to a gene: 15. CDR1 MNHNS and CDR2 SASEGT come from the germline V gene.

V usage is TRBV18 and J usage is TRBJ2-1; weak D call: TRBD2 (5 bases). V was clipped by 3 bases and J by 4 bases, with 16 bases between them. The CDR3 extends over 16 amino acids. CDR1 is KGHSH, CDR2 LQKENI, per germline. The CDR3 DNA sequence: TGTGCCAGCTCACCTTACCAGGCACTAGATTACAATGAGCAGTTCTTC. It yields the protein CASSPYQALDYNEQFF. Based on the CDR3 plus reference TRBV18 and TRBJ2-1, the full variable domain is NAGVMQNPRHLVRRRGQEARLRCSPMKGHSHVYWYRQLPEEGLKFMVYLQKENIIDESGMPKERFSAEFPKEGPSILRIQQVVRGDSAAYFCASSPYQALDYNEQFFGPGTRLTVL.

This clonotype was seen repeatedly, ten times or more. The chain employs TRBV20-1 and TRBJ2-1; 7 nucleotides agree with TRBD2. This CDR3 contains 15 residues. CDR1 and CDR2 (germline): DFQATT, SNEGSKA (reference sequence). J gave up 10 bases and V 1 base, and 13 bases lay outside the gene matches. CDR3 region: CSARVASAGSAEQFF. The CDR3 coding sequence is TGCAGTGCTAGAGTAGCGTCAGCGGGGTCGGCAGAGCAGTTCTTC.

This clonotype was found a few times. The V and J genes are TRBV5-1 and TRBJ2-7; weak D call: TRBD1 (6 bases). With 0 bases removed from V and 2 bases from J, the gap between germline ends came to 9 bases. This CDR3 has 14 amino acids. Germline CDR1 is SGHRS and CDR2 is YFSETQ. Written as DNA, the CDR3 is TGCGCCAGCAGCTTGGACCGGACAGCCTACGAGCAGTACTTC. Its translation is CASSLDRTAYEQYF.

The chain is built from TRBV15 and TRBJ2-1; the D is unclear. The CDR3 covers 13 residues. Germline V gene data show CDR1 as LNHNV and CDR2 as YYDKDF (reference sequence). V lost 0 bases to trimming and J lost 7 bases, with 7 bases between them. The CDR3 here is CATSREILNEQFF. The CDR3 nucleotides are TGTGCCACCAGCAGAGAAATCCTTAATGAGCAGTTCTTC.

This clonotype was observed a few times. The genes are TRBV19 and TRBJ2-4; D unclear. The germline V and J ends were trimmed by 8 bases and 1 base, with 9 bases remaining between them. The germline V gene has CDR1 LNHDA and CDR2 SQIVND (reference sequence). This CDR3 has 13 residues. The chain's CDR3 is CASGERAKNIQYF. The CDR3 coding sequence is TGTGCCAGTGGGGAAAGGGCCAAAAACATTCAGTACTTC.

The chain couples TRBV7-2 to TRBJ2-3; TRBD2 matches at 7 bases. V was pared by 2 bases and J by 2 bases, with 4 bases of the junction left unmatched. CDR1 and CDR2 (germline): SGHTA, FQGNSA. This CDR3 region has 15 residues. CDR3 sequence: CASSLPGGNTDTQYF. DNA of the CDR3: TGTGCCAGCAGCTTACCCGGGGGGAACACAGATACGCAGTATTTT. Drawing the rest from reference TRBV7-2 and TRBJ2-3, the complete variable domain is GAGVSQSPSNKVTEKGKDVELRCDPISGHTALYWYRQSLGQGLEFLIYFQGNSAPDKSGLPSDRFSAERTGGSVSTLTIQRTQQEDSAVYLCASSLPGGNTDTQYFGPGTRLTVL.

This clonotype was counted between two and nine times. This CDR3 is CASSSARTEAFF. The CDR3 DNA sequence: TGTGCCAGCAGTTCTGCACGGACAGAAGCTTTCTTT. This chain links TRBV6-5 with TRBJ1-1; a weak D match, TRBD1 (5 bases). The V end was cut by 4 bases, the J end by 8 bases, with 11 bases between. The CDR3 sequence is 12 residues long. Germline CDR1 is MNHEY and CDR2 is SVGAGI.

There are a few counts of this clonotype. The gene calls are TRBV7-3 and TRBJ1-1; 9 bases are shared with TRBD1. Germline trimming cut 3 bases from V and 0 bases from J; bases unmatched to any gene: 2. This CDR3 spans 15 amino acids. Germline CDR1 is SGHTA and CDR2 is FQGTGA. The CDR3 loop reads CASSFTGGLNTEAFF. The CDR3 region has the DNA TGTGCCAGCAGCTTCACAGGGGGCTTGAACACTGAAGCTTTCTTT.

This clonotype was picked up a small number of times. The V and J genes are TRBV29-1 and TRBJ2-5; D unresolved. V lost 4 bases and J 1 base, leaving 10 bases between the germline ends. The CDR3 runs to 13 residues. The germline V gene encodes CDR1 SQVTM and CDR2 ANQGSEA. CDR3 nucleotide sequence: TGCAGCGTTGCTGGTAGGACCCAAGAGACCCAGTACTTC. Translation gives CSVAGRTQETQYF.

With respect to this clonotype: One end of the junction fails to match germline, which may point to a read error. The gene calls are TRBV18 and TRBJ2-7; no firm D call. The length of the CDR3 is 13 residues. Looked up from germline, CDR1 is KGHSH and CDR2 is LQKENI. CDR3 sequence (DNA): TGTGCCAGCTCACCACAGGGCTCCTACGAGCAGTGCTTC. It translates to CASSPQGSYEQCF.